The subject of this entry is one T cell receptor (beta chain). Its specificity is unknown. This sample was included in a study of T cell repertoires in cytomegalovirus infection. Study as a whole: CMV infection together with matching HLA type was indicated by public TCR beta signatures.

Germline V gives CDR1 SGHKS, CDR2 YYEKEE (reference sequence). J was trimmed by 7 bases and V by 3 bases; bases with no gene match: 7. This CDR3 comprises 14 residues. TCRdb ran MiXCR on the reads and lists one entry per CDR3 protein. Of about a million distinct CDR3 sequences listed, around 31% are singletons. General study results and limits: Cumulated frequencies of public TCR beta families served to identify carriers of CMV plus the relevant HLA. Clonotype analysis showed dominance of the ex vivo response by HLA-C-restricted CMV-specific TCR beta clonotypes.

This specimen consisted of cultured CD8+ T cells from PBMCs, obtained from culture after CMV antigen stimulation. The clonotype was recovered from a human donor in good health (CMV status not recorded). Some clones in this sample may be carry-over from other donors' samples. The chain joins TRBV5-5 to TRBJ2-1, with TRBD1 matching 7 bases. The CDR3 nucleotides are TGTGCCAGCAGCTCGAAGACAGGGCCAAATGAGCAGTTCTTC. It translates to CASSSKTGPNEQFF.